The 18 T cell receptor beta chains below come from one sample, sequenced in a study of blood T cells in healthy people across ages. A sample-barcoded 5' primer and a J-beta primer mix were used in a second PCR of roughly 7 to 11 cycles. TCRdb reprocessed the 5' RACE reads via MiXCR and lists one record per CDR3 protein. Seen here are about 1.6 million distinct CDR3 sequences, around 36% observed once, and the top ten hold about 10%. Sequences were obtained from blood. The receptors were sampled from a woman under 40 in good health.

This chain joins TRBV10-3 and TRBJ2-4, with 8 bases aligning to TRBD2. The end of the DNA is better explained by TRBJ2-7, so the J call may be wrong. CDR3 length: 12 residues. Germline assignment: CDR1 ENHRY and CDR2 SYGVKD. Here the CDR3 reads CAITSSGYEQYF. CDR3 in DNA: TGTGCCATCACCTCTAGCGGGTACGAGCAGTACTTC.

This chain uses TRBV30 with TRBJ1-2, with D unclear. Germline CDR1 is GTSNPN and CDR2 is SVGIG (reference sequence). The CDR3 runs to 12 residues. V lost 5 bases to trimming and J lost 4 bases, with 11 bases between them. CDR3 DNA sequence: TGTGCCTGGGCCCCCCACAGCTATGGCTACACCTTC. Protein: CAWAPHSYGYTF.

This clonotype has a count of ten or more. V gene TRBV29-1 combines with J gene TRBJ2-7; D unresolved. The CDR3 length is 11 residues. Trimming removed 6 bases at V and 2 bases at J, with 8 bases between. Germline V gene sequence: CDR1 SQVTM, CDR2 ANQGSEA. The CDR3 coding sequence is TGCAGCGTCCAAGCCCCCTACGAGCAGTACTTC. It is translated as CSVQAPYEQYF.

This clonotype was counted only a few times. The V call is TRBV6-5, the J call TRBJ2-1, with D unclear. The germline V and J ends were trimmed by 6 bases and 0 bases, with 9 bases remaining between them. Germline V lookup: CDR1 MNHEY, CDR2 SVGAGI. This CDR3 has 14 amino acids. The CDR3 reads CASRGVGSYNEQFF. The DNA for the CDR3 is TGTGCCAGCAGAGGCGTAGGCTCCTACAATGAGCAGTTCTTC.

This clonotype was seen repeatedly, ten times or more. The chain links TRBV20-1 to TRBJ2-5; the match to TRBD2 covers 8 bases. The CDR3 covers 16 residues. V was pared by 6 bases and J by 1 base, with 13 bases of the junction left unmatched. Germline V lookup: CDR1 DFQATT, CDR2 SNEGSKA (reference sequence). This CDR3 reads CSARPGAGGLQETQYF. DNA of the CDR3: TGCAGTGCCAGGCCGGGGGCGGGAGGTCTCCAAGAGACCCAGTACTTC.

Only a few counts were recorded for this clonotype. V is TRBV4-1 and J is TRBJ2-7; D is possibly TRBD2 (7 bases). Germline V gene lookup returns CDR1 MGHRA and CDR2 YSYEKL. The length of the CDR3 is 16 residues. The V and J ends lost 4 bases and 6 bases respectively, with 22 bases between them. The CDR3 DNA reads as TGCGCCAGCAGCCCGGCTTGGGGGGGCGAAAGAGGCGAGCAGTACTTC. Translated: CASSPAWGGERGEQYF.

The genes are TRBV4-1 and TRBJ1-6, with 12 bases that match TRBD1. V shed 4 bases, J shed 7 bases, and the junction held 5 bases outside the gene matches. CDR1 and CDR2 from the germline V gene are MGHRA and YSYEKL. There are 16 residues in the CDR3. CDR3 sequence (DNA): TGCGCCAGCAGCCCGGGACAGGGGGCTTTGAATTCACCCCTCCACTTT. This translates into CASSPGQGALNSPLHF.

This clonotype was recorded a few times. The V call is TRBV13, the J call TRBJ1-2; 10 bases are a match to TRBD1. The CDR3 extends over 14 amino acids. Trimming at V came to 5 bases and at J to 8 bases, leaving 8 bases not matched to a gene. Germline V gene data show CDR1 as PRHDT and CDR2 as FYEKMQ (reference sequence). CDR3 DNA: TGTGCCAGCAGCCCTCGGGACAGGGGAGCAGGCTACACCTTC. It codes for CASSPRDRGAGYTF.

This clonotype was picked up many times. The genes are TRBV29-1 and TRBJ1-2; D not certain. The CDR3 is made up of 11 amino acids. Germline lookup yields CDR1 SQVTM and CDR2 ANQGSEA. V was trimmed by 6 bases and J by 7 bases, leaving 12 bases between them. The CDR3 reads CSVVVPGGYTF. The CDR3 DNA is TGCAGCGTCGTGGTGCCGGGTGGCTACACCTTC.

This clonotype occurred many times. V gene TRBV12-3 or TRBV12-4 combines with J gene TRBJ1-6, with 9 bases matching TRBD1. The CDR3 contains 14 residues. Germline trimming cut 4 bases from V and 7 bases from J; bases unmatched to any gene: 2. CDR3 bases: TGTGCCAGCAGTTCCGGGACAGGGAATTCACCCCTCCACTTT. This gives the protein CASSSGTGNSPLHF.

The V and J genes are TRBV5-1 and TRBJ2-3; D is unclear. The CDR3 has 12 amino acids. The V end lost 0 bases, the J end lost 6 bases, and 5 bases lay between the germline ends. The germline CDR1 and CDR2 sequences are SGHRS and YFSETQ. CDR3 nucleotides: TGCGCCAGCAGCTTGGCGATGGATACGCAGTATTTT. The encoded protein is CASSLAMDTQYF.

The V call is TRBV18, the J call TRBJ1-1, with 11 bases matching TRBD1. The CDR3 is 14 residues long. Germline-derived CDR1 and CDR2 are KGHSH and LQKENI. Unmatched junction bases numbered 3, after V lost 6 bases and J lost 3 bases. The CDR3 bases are TGTGCCAGCTCCCGGACAGGGGGCGACACTGAAGCTTTCTTT. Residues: CASSRTGGDTEAFF.

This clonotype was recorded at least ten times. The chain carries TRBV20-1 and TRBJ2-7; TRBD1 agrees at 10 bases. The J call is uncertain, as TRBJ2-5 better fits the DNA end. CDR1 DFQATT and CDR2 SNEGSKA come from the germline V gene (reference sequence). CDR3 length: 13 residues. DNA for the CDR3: TGCAGTGCTAGGGGACAGGGGCGGGAGACCCAGTACTTC. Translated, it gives CSARGQGRETQYF.

This CDR3 is CAIKQGTAYEQYF. The DNA for the CDR3 is TGTGCCATCAAACAGGGGACGGCCTACGAGCAGTACTTC. This chain links TRBV10-3 with TRBJ2-5, with 7 bases aligning to TRBD1. The better agreement between TRBJ2-7 and the DNA end casts doubt on the J call. The CDR3 has 13 amino acids. CDR1 and CDR2 (germline): ENHRY, SYGVKD.

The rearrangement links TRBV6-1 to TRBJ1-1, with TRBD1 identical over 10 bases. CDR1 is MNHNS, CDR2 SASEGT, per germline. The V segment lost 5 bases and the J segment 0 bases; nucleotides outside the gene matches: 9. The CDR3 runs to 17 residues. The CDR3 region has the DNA TGTGCCAGCAGTCGGGGACAGGGGTGGGGTATGAACACTGAAGCTTTCTTT. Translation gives CASSRGQGWGMNTEAFF.

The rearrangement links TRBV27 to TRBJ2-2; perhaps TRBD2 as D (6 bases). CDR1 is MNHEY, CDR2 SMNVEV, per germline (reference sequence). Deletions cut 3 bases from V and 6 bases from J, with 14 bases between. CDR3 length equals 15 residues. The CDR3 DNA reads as TGTGCCAGCAGTTTCCCCTGGGGGGTCCCCGGGGAGCTGTTTTTT. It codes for CASSFPWGVPGELFF.

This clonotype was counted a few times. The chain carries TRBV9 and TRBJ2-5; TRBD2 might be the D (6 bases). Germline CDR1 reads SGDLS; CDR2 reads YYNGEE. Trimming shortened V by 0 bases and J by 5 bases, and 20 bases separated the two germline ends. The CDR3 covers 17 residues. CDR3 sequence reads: CASSVGDYSEGAETQYF. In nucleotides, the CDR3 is TGTGCCAGCAGCGTAGGTGACTATTCGGAGGGCGCCGAGACCCAGTACTTC.

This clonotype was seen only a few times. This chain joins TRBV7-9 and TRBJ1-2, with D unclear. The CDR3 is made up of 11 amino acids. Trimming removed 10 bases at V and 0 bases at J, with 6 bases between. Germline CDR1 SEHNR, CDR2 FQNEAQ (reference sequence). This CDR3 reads CATQTNYGYTF. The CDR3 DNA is TGTGCCACACAGACTAACTATGGCTACACCTTC.